This T cell receptor beta chain came from a study of CD8 T cells in ankylosing spondylitis. General study points: There were earlier reports of some motif variants in reactive arthritis synovial fluid and blood. It was reported that disease-linked clones were significantly enriched in matched ankylosing spondylitis synovial fluid. Roughly 8 highly homologous variants made up a TCR beta motif, and this motif appeared characteristic of ankylosing spondylitis blood.

Quantitative molecular-barcoded 5'-RACE generated the TCR beta libraries. TCRdb re-analysed the 5' RACE reads in MiXCR, keeping a single row per CDR3 protein. Of more than 200,000 distinct CDR3 sequences listed, about 24% are singletons. This clonotype occurred many times. Its antigen is not identified. Deletions cut 1 base from V and 8 bases from J, with 7 bases between. The CDR3 loop spans 12 amino acids. CDR1 is SEHNR and CDR2 is FQNEAQ in the germline V gene (reference sequence). Sequenced material: blood, either unsorted or a sorted T cell fraction (not recorded which). The sequence derives from a male donor with ankylosing spondylitis or in good health (not recorded which). This rearrangement joins TRBV7-9 to TRBJ2-3; possible D gene TRBD2, 6 bases. The CDR3 DNA reads as TGTGCCAGCAGCTTAGTAGCGGCTACGCAGTATTTT. It specifies CASSLVAATQYF.